The TCR beta chain under discussion was sequenced for a study of technical replicates of blood from several donors (dated by TCRdb to 2016 to 2017). Turning to this clone: Its antigen is unknown. One base away there is no much larger clone; base qualities are not given.

Based on the germline V gene (reference sequence), the CDR1 and CDR2 sequences are GTSNPN and SVGIG. V is cut by 1 base and J by 4 bases, and the space between the germline ends is 8 bases. From the cysteine through the phenylalanine, the CDR3 covers 12 amino acids. This entry keeps only the CDR3 DNA: 36 bases, framed from base 1. Libraries came from the immunoSEQ multiplex PCR assay. The clones in this table, taken by TCRdb from immuneACCESS, are in-frame only. Not every clone is retained; where verified, under half of the shortfall comes from an unresolved V gene, and the cause of the rest is unknown. The sample table holds approximately 82,000 clones, of which approximately 90% were seen once. 0.25% to 0.35% of the sample is taken by the ten largest.

Sequenced: T cells isolated from PBMCs. The TCR was taken from a human donor in good health. The rearranged chain carries TRBV30 and TRBJ2-7; the D gene remains uncertain. At the DNA level, the sequence is TGTGCCTGGAGTGGGGCCCGATACGAGCAGTACTTC. It encodes CAWSGARYEQYF.